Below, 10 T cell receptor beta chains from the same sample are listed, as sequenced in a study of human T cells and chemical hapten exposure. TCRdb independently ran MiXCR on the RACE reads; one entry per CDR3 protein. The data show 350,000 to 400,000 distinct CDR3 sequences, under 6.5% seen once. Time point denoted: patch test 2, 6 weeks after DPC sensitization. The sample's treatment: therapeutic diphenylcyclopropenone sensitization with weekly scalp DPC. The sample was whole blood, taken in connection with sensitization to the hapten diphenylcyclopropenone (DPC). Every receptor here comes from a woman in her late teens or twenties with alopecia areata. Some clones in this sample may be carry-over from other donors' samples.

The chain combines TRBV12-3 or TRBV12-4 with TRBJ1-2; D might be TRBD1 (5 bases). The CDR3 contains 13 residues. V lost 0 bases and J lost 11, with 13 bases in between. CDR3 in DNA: TGTGCCAGCAGTTTAGCGCTGAGGAGACAGTACACCTTC. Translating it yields CASSLALRRQYTF.

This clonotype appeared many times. The CDR3: CASSWPHGARTEAFF. DNA for the CDR3: TGTGCCAGCAGTTGGCCCCACGGGGCACGAACTGAAGCTTTCTTT. The rearrangement links TRBV28 to TRBJ1-1; perhaps TRBD1 as D (5 bases). The CDR3 extends over 15 amino acids. V lost 4 bases, J lost 5 bases, and 17 bases lay in between. Germline loops: CDR1 MDHEN, CDR2 SYDVKM.

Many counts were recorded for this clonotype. In nucleotides, the CDR3 is TGTGCCAGCAGTGAAAGGGGTGAAAAACTGTTTTTT. This codes for CASSERGEKLFF. This chain joins TRBV6-1 and TRBJ1-4; TRBD1 might be the D (5 bases). The CDR3 has 12 residues. Trimming stripped 2 bases from V and 7 bases from J, with 5 bases between. Germline assignment: CDR1 MNHNS and CDR2 SASEGT.

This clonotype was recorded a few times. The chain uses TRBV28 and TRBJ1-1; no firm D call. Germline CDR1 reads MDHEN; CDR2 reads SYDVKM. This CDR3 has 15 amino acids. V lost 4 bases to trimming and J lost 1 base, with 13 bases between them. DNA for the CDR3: TGTGCCAGCAGTTCGACGGGCAGCTGGAACACTGAAGCTTTCTTT. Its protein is CASSSTGSWNTEAFF.

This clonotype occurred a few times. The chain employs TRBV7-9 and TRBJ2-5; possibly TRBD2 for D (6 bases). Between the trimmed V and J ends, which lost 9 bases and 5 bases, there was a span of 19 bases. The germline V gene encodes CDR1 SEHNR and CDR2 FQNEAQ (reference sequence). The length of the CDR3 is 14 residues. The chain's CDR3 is CASQDWGVYETQYF. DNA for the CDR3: TGTGCCAGTCAGGACTGGGGGGTGTATGAGACCCAGTACTTC.

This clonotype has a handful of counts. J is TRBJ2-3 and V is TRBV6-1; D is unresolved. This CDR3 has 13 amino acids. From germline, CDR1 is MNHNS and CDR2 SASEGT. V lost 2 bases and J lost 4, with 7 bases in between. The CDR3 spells CASSEQNPDTQYF. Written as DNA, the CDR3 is TGTGCCAGCAGTGAACAAAATCCAGATACGCAGTATTTT.

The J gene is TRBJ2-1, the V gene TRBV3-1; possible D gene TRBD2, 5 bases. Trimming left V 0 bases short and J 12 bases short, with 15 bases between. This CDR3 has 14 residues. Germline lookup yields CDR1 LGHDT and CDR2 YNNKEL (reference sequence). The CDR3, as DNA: TGTGCCAGCAGCCAAGATCTTCGGGCGGGCCGGCAGTTCTTC. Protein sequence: CASSQDLRAGRQFF.

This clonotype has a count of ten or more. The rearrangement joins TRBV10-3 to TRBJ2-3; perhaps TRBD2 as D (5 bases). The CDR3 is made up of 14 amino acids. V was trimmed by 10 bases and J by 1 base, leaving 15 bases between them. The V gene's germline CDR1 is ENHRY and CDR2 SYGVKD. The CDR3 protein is CATTRDQGTDTQYF. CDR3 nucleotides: TGTGCCACCACGAGGGATCAGGGCACAGATACGCAGTATTTT.

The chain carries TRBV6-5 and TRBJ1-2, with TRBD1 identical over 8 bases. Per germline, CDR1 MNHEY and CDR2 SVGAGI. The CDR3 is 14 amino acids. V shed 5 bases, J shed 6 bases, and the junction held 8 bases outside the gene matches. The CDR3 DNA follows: TGTGCCAGCAGTGGGAAGACAGGGGACCATGGCTACACCTTC. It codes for CASSGKTGDHGYTF.

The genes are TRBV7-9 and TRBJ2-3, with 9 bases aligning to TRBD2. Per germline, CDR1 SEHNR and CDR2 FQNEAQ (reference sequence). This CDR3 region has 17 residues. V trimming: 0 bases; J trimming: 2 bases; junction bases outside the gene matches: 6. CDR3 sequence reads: CASSLARAGGITDTQYF. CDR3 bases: TGTGCCAGCAGCTTAGCGCGAGCGGGGGGTATCACAGATACGCAGTATTTT.